This TCR beta chain was observed in a study of T cells in Graves' hyperthyroidism and ophthalmopathy. Trimming removed 6 bases from V and 9 bases from J, with 11 bases in between. Germline V lookup: CDR1 SGHVS, CDR2 FNYEAQ. The CDR3 is 12 residues long. This clonotype was detected ten times or more. TCR beta CDR3 region amplification was performed from RNA transcripts. The HTBI set primed first-round TCR CDR3 RT-PCR. One entry per CDR3 protein results from TCRdb running MiXCR on the multiplex PCR reads. The sample yields around 620,000 distinct CDR3 sequences, about 43% seen once. This chain links TRBV7-6 with TRBJ2-2; D unresolved. The receptor's source is an adult woman with Graves' disease, either hyperthyroidism or ophthalmopathy (not recorded which). The sequenced sample was peripheral blood or thyroid tissue (not recorded which). The CDR3 sequence is CASSLTIRELFF. CDR3 coding DNA: TGTGCCAGCAGTTTAACTATCCGGGAGCTGTTTTTT.